This TCR beta chain came from a study of T cell responses to AZD1222 COVID-19 vaccine. With 6 bases clipped from V and 3 bases from J, the junction kept 7 bases outside the gene matches. The CDR3 is 16 amino acids. Germline CDR1 reads MDHEN; CDR2 reads SYDVKM. Profiled with immunoSEQ multiplex PCR; TCRdb holds only in-frame clones, not every one. The table lists 100,000 or so clones, 80% to 85% of them singletons. This sample comprised peripheral blood, obtained on day 0 of AZD1222 vaccination. The sequence was obtained from an adult in good health. The chain employs TRBV28 and TRBJ2-3; 12 bases are shared with TRBD1. The CDR3 reads CASSPRDRGRTDTQYF. The DNA of the CDR3 is TGTGCCAGCAGCCCCCGGGACAGGGGGCGAACAGATACGCAGTATTTT.